These 9 T cell receptor beta chains were all obtained from the same sample, sequenced in a study of T cell changes during pregnancy in multiple sclerosis. Here immunoSEQ multiplex PCR was the method, and the copy in TCRdb shows in-frame clones only, minus some. The sample contains about 120,000 clones, about 94% of which appear only once. This specimen was peripheral blood, taken before pregnancy. These receptors came from a female donor with multiple sclerosis, enrolled in a pregnancy study.

This chain joins TRBV27 and TRBJ2-1, with 7 positions matching TRBD2. V lost 4 bases to trimming and J lost 12 bases; unmatched junction nucleotides: 9. Germline V gene sequence: CDR1 MNHEY, CDR2 SMNVEV (reference sequence). The CDR3 has 13 amino acids. For the CDR3, the DNA is TGTGCCAGCAGTTGGGGCGGGAGTTTCGGGCAGTTCTTC. It codes for CASSWGGSFGQFF.

The chain has TRBV6-1 and TRBJ2-1, with D maybe TRBD1 (5 bases). Trimming took off 5 bases at V and 6 bases at J, with 11 bases between the two ends. This CDR3 is 13 amino acids long. Germline assignment: CDR1 MNHNS and CDR2 SASEGT. CDR3 DNA: TGTGCCAGCAGTACCAGGGTTAGCAATGAGCAGTTCTTC. It translates to CASSTRVSNEQFF.

The rearrangement uses TRBV19 and TRBJ2-7; tentative D call: TRBD2 (6 bases). The CDR3 runs to 15 residues. Germline V gives CDR1 LNHDA, CDR2 SQIVND (reference sequence). With 5 bases removed from V and 5 bases from J, the gap between germline ends came to 19 bases. CDR3 residues: CASSAVGGSVDEQYF. CDR3 in DNA: TGTGCCAGTAGTGCCGTAGGAGGGTCAGTCGACGAGCAGTACTTC. Filled out from reference TRBV19 and TRBJ2-7, the complete variable domain reads DGGITQSPKYLFRKEGQNVTLSCEQNLNHDAMYWYRQDPGQGLRLIYYSQIVNDFQKGDIAEGYSVSREKKESFPLTVTSAQKNPTAFYLCASSAVGGSVDEQYFGPGTRLTVT.

The sample holds a few counts of this clone. The rearrangement links TRBV9 to TRBJ1-3; D not resolved. V was clipped by 4 bases and J by 9 bases, with 14 bases between them. Germline V lookup: CDR1 SGDLS, CDR2 YYNGEE. The CDR3 runs 13 residues. The CDR3 DNA reads as TGTGCCAGCAGCCCAGACTTGGGAGGCACCATATATTTT. Translating gives CASSPDLGGTIYF.

The genes are TRBV5-5 and TRBJ1-5, with D possibly being TRBD1 (6 bases). Germline CDR1 and CDR2: SGHKS and YYEKEE (reference sequence). Between the trimmed V and J ends, which lost 4 bases and 0 bases, there was a span of 23 bases. The CDR3 totals 19 residues. The CDR3 region is CASSGVEIFTGYSNQPQHF. The CDR3 DNA reads TGTGCCAGCAGCGGAGTCGAAATATTCACAGGGTATAGCAATCAGCCCCAGCATTTT.

V and J are TRBV28 and TRBJ2-4, with a possible D match to TRBD2 (6 bases). CDR1 and CDR2 (germline): MDHEN, SYDVKM. This CDR3 spans 19 amino acids. V gave up 6 bases and J gave up 0 bases, with 24 bases separating them. CDR3 amino acids: CASSTWGVGRPLAKNIQYF. The DNA for the CDR3 is TGTGCCAGCAGCACCTGGGGGGTGGGAAGGCCCTTAGCCAAAAACATTCAGTACTTC.

This rearrangement joins TRBV28 to TRBJ2-7, with 16 bases matching TRBD2. CDR3 length equals 16 residues. V was pared by 5 bases and J by 3 bases, with 4 bases of the junction left unmatched. Looked up from germline, CDR1 is MDHEN and CDR2 is SYDVKM. The DNA of the CDR3 is TGTGCCAGCAGTGGGACTAGCGGGAGGGCCAGCTACGAGCAGTACTTC. Translation gives CASSGTSGRASYEQYF.

Note on this clone: The identical CDR3 is also encoded by other nucleotide sequences in the sample. The rearrangement links TRBV9 to TRBJ2-1; 11 bases line up with TRBD2. The CDR3 consists of 14 residues. Losses at the gene ends were 4 bases for V and 7 bases for J; bases not matched to a gene: 4. Germline V CDR1 and CDR2: SGDLS, YYNGEE. The CDR3 region has the DNA TGTGCCAGCAGCTTAGCGGGGGGGCATAATGAGCAGTTCTTC. Protein sequence: CASSLAGGHNEQFF. Based on the CDR3 plus reference TRBV9 and TRBJ2-1, the full variable domain is DSGVTQTPKHLITATGQRVTLRCSPRSGDLSVYWYQQSLDQGLQFLIQYYNGEERAKGNILERFSAQQFPDLHSELNLSSLELGDSALYFCASSLAGGHNEQFFGPGTRLTVL.

V and J are TRBV10-3 and TRBJ1-5, with D possibly being TRBD1 (6 bases). V was clipped by 2 bases and J by 5 bases, with 10 bases between them. The CDR3 consists of 14 residues. Germline-derived CDR1 and CDR2 are ENHRY and SYGVKD. The CDR3 here is CAISERGSDQPQHF. DNA for the CDR3: TGTGCCATCAGTGAGAGGGGGAGTGATCAGCCCCAGCATTTT.